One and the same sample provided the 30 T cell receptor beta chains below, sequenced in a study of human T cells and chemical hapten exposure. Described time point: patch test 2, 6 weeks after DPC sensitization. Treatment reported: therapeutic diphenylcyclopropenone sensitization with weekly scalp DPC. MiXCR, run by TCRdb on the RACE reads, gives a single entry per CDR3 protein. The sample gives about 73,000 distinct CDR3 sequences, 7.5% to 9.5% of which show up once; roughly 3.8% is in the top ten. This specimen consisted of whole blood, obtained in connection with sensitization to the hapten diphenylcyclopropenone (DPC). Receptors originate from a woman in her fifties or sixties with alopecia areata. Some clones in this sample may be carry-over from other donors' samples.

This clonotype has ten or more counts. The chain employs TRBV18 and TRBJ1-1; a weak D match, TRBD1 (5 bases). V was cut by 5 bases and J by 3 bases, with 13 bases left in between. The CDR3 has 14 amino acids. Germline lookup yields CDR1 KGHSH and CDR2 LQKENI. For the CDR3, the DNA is TGTGCCAGCTCAAAAACAGGTCCCGACACTGAAGCTTTCTTT. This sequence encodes CASSKTGPDTEAFF.

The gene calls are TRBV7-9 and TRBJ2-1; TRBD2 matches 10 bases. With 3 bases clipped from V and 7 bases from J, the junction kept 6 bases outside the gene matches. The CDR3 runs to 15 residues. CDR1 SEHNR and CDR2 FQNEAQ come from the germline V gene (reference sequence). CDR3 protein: CASSLLAGVWNEQFF. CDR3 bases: TGTGCCAGCAGCTTGCTAGCGGGGGTTTGGAATGAGCAGTTCTTC.

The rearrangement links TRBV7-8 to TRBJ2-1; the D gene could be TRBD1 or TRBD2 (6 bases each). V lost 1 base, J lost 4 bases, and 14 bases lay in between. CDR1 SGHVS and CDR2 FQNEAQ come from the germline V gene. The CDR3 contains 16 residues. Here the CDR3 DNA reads TGTGCCAGCAGCTTAGGGGTGGGGGGCCCTTACAATGAGCAGTTCTTC. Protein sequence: CASSLGVGGPYNEQFF. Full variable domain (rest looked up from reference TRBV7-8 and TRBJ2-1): GAGVSQSPRYKVAKRGQDVALRCDPISGHVSLFWYQQALGQGPEFLTYFQNEAQLDKSGLPSDRFFAERPEGSVSTLKIQRTQQEDSAVYLCASSLGVGGPYNEQFFGPGTRLTVL.

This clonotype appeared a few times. The DNA for the CDR3 is TGCGCCAGCAGCAAGTACAGTGAAGATACGCAGTATTTT. It encodes CASSKYSEDTQYF. The J gene is TRBJ2-3, the V gene TRBV5-1; D uncertain. The CDR3 covers 13 residues. Trimming took off 4 bases at V and 5 bases at J, with 11 bases between the two ends. The V gene's germline CDR1 is SGHRS and CDR2 YFSETQ.

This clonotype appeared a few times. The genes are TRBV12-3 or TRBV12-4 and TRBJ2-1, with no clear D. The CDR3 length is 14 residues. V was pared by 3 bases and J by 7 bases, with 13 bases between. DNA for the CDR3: TGTGCCAGCAGTTTTGGCGGAGCCGCGAATGAGCAGTTCTTC. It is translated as CASSFGGAANEQFF.

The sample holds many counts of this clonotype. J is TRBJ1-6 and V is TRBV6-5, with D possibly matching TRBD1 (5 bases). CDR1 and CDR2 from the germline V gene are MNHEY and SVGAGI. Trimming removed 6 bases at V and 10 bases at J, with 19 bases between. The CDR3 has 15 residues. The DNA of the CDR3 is TGTGCCAGCAGCTCCGGGACGGAGTCTGGCTCACCCCTCCACTTT. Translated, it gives CASSSGTESGSPLHF.

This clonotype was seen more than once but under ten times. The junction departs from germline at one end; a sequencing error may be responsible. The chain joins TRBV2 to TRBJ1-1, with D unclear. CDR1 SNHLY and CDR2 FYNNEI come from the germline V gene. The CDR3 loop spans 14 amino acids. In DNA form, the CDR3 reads TGTGCCAGCAGTCAAGAGGGTTTGAAGACTGAAGCTTTCTTT. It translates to CASSQEGLKTEAFF.

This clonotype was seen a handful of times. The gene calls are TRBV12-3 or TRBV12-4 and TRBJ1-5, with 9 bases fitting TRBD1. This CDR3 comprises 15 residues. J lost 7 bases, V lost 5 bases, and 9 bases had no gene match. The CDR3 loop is CASSPGTGLSQPQHF. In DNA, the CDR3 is TGTGCCAGCAGTCCCGGGACAGGGCTAAGCCAGCCCCAGCATTTT.

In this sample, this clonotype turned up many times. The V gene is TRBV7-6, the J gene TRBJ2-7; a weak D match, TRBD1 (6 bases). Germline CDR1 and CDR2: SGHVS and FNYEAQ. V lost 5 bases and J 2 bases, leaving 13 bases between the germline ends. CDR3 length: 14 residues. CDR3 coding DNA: TGTGCCAGCAGCCCCGCCGGGACACCCTACGAGCAGTACTTC. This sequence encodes CASSPAGTPYEQYF.

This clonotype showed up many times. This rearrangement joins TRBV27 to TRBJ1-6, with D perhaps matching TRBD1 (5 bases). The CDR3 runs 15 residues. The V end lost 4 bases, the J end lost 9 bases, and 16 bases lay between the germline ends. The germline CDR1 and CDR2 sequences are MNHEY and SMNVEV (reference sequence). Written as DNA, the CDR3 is TGTGCCAGCAGTTCCAGTCCAGACAGTGGTTCACCCCTCCACTTT. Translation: CASSSSPDSGSPLHF.

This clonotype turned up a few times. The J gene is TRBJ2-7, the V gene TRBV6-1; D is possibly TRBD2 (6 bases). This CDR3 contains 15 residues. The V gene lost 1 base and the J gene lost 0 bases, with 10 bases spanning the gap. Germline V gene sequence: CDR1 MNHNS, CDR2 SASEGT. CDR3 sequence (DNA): TGTGCCAGCAGTGAAGTCCGGGGGAGCTCCTACGAGCAGTACTTC. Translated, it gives CASSEVRGSSYEQYF.

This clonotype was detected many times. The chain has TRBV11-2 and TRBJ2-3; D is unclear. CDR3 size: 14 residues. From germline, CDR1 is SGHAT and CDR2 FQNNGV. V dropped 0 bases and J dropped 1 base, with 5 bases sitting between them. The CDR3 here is CASSLEWGTDTQYF. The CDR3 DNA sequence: TGTGCCAGCAGCTTAGAGTGGGGCACAGATACGCAGTATTTT.

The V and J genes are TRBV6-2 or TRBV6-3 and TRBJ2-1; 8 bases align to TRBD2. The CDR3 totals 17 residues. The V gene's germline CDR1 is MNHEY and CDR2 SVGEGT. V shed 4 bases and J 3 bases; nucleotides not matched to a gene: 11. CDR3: CASSWFPAREDYNEQFF. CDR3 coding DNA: TGTGCCAGCAGTTGGTTCCCAGCGCGGGAGGACTACAATGAGCAGTTCTTC.

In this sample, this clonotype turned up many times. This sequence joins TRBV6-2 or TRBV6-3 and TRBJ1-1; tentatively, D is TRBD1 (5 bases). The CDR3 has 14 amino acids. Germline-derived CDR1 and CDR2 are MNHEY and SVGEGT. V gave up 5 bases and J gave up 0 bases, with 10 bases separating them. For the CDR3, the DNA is TGTGCCAGCAGTCCGACAGTTTTGAACACTGAAGCTTTCTTT. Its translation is CASSPTVLNTEAFF.

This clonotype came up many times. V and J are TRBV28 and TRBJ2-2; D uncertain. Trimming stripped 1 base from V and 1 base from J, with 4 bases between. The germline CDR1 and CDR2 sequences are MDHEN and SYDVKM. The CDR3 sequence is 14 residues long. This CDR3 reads CASSLSQNTGELFF. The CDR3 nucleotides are TGTGCCAGCAGTTTATCCCAGAACACCGGGGAGCTGTTTTTT.

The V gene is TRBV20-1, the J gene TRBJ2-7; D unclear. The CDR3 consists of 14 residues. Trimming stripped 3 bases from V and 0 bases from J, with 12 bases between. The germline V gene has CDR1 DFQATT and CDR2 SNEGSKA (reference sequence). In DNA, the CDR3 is TGCAGTGCTAGGGGTGGGCCCTCCTCCTACGAGCAGTACTTC. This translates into CSARGGPSSYEQYF.

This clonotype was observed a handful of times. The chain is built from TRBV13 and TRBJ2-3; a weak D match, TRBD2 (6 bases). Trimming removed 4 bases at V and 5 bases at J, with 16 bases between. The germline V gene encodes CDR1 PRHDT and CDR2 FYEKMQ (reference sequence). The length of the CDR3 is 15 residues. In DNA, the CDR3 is TGTGCCAGCAGCTCCCGGGGGAGAGGTGTAGATACGCAGTATTTT. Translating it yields CASSSRGRGVDTQYF.

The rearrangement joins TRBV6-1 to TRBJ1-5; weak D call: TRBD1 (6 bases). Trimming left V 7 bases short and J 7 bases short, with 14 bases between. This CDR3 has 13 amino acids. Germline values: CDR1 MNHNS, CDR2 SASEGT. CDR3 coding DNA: TGTGCCAGCATCACCGGGACATCCCAGCCCCAGCATTTT. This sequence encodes CASITGTSQPQHF.

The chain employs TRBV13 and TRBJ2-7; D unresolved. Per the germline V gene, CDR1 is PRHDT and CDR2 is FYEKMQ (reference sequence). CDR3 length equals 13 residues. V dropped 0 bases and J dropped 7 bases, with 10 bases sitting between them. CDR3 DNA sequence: TGTGCCAGCAGCTTAGGGGCCTCGCGGGAGCAGTACTTC. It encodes CASSLGASREQYF.

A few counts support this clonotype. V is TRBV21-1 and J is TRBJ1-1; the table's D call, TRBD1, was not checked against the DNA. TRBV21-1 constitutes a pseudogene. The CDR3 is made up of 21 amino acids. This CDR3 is CASSKDRGARGNGHKDTEAFF. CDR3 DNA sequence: TGTGCCAGCAGCAAAGACCGGGGGGCGCGGGGAAATGGCCACAAAGACACTGAAGCTTTCTTT.

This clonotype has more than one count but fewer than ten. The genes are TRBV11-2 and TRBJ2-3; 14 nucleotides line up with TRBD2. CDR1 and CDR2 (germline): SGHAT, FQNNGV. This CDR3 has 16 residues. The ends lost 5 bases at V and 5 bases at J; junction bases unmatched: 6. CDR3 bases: TGTGCCAGCAGCCTCGGGACTAGCGGGGGTGGAGATACGCAGTATTTT. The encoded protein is CASSLGTSGGGDTQYF.

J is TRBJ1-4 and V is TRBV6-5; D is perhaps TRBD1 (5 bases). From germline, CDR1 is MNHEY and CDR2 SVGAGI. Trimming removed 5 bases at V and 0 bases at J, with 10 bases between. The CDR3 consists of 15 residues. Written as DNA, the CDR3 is TGTGCCAGCAGTGAGACAGTTGCAACTAATGAAAAACTGTTTTTT. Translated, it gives CASSETVATNEKLFF.

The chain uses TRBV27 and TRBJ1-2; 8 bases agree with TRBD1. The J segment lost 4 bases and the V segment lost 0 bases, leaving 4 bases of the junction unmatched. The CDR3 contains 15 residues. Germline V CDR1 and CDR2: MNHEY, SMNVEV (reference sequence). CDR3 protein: CASSLSRTGIYGYTF. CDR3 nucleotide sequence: TGTGCCAGCAGTTTATCCCGGACAGGGATCTATGGCTACACCTTC.

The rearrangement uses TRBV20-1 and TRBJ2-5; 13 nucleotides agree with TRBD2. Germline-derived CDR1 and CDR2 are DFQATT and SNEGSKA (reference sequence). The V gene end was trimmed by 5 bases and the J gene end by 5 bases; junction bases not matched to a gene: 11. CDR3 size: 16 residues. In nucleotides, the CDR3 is TGCAGTGCTCCTCTCGGGGGACTAGCGGGACTGGAGACCCAGTACTTC. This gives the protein CSAPLGGLAGLETQYF.

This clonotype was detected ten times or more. CDR3 residues: CSVTHATGGNYGYTF. DNA of the CDR3: TGCAGTGTCACCCACGCGACAGGGGGCAACTATGGCTACACCTTC. V usage is TRBV20-1 and J usage is TRBJ1-2, with 10 bases fitting TRBD1. Trimming cost V 7 bases and J 2 bases; bases outside gene matches: 10. In germline, CDR1 is DFQATT, CDR2 SNEGSKA (reference sequence). The CDR3 spans 15 residues.

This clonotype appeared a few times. CDR3 protein: CSARDPGKGPDTQYF. The CDR3 coding sequence is TGCAGTGCTAGAGACCCGGGGAAGGGTCCAGATACGCAGTATTTT. V and J are TRBV20-1 and TRBJ2-3; D is possibly TRBD2 (5 bases). Germline CDR1 is DFQATT and CDR2 is SNEGSKA (reference sequence). V was pared by 0 bases and J by 4 bases, with 14 bases between. This CDR3 is built from 15 residues.

The CDR3 region has the DNA TGTGCCAGCGCATCAGGGTTCCTAAACACCATATATTTT. Its translation is CASASGFLNTIYF. The chain is built from TRBV28 and TRBJ1-3; a weak D match, TRBD1 (5 bases). Germline V gene data show CDR1 as MDHEN and CDR2 as SYDVKM. The CDR3 loop spans 13 amino acids. Trimming took 8 bases from V and 6 from J, leaving 14 bases between them.

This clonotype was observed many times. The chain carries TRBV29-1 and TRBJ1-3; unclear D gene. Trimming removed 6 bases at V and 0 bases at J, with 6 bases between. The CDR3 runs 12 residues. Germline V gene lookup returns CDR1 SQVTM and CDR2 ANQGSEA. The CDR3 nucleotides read TGCAGCGTAACGGCCTCTGGAAACACCATATATTTT. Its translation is CSVTASGNTIYF.

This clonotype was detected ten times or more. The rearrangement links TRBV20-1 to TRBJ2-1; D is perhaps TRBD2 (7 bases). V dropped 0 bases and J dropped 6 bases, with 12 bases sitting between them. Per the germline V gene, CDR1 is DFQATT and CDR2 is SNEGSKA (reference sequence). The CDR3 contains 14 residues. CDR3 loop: CSARDGGGLNEQFF. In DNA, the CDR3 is TGCAGTGCTAGAGATGGGGGGGGGCTCAATGAGCAGTTCTTC.

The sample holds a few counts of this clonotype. The CDR3 DNA sequence: TGTGCCAGCAGCGTAGATACCCCAGGACTAGGAGTAGCAGATACGCAGTATTTT. Amino acids: CASSVDTPGLGVADTQYF. V and J are TRBV9 and TRBJ2-3; the match to TRBD2 covers 7 bases. CDR1 and CDR2 (germline): SGDLS, YYNGEE. The J segment lost 4 bases and the V segment lost 0 bases, leaving 14 bases of the junction unmatched. The CDR3 has 18 residues. Based on the CDR3 plus reference TRBV9 and TRBJ2-3, the full variable domain is DSGVTQTPKHLITATGQRVTLRCSPRSGDLSVYWYQQSLDQGLQFLIQYYNGEERAKGNILERFSAQQFPDLHSELNLSSLELGDSALYFCASSVDTPGLGVADTQYFGPGTRLTVL.